This TCR beta chain was identified in a study of T-cell reconstitution after alpha-beta-depleted transplantation in children. Losses at the gene ends were 2 bases for V and 4 bases for J; bases not matched to a gene: 6. The germline V gene encodes CDR1 MNHEY and CDR2 SMNVEV (reference sequence). CDR3 size: 15 residues. Unique molecular identifiers were used in preparing the TCRbeta library. TCRdb recomputed calls from the PCR reads with MiXCR, one row per CDR3 protein. The sample includes 500,000 or so distinct CDR3 sequences, around a third of them seen just once. The input for sequencing was PBMCs from the stem cell graft donor, taken from the stem cell graft. The sequence was collected from a human donor who donated a stem cell graft to a child with aplastic anemia. This sequence joins TRBV27 and TRBJ2-3, with 7 bases aligning to TRBD2. The CDR3 region has the DNA TGTGCCAGCAGTTTAAGGGGCGGGAGTGCAGATACGCAGTATTTT. Amino acids: CASSLRGGSADTQYF.